This is a list of T cell receptor beta chains from one sample in a study of CD4+ T cells in melanoma. Sequenced by immunoSEQ multiplex PCR; TCRdb stores in-frame clones only, minus some. The sample lists about 50,000 clones, 89% occurring once. The sequenced material came from peripheral blood. The receptor source for this set is a human donor with melanoma. CDR3s include the opening cysteine and the closing phenylalanine or tryptophan. A D gene is named only where the DNA matches it firmly. Some rows mark clone size as missing; the rest say once, few, many or name a class of expanded clone.

D gene: TRBD2
J gene: TRBJ2-3
V gene: TRBV6-6
clone size: .
CDR3 DNA: TGTGCCAGCAACTTAGCGGGAGACACAGATACGCAGTATTTT
CDR3 protein: CASNLAGDTDTQYF

D gene: .
J gene: TRBJ2-5
V gene: TRBV28
clone size: .
CDR3 DNA: TGTGCCAGCAACCCCTTACAGGTCCGAGGTCTCCAAGAGACCCAGTACTTC
CDR3 protein: CASNPLQVRGLQETQYF

D gene: .
J gene: TRBJ2-1
V gene: TRBV6-6
clone size: .
CDR3 DNA: TGTGCCAGCACCGGGGACAACACGGGCAATGAGCAGTTCTTC
CDR3 protein: CASTGDNTGNEQFF

D gene: .
J gene: TRBJ2-5
V gene: TRBV28
clone size: .
CDR3 DNA: TGTGCCAGCAGTTTAAACAGAGAAAGAGACGGCCAGTACTTC
CDR3 protein: CASSLNRERDGQYF

D gene: TRBD1
J gene: TRBJ2-5
V gene: TRBV6-6
clone size: once
CDR3 DNA: TGTGCCAGCAGCATGGGACAGCCGGGGCTGGAGACCCAGTACTTC
CDR3 protein: CASSMGQPGLETQYF

D gene: TRBD2
J gene: TRBJ2-1
V gene: TRBV7-2
clone size: .
CDR3 DNA: TGTGCCAGCAGGTTAACCGGGACTAGCTTAAATGAGCAGTTCTTC
CDR3 protein: CASRLTGTSLNEQFF

D gene: TRBD1
J gene: TRBJ1-4
V gene: TRBV6-5
clone size: .
CDR3 DNA: TGTGCCAGCAGTTACACCACAGGGGCTAATGAAAAACTGTTTTTT
CDR3 protein: CASSYTTGANEKLFF

D gene: .
J gene: TRBJ2-3
V gene: TRBV7-9
clone size: .
CDR3 DNA: TGTGCCAGCAGCCTACTCGTCGGAAATACGCAGTATTTT
CDR3 protein: CASSLLVGNTQYF

D gene: .
J gene: TRBJ2-3
V gene: TRBV6-5
clone size: .
CDR3 DNA: TGTGCCAGCAGCCCGACTAGTTCAGATACGCAGTATTTT
CDR3 protein: CASSPTSSDTQYF

D gene: .
J gene: TRBJ1-2
V gene: TRBV28
clone size: .
CDR3 DNA: TGTGCCAGCAGCCGCGGGACGGCCTATGGCTACACCTTC
CDR3 protein: CASSRGTAYGYTF

D gene: .
J gene: TRBJ2-6
V gene: TRBV5-6
clone size: .
CDR3 DNA: TGTGCCAGCAGCTTGTATGTGCGATCAGGGGCCAACGTCCTGACTTTC
CDR3 protein: CASSLYVRSGANVLTF

D gene: .
J gene: TRBJ2-7
V gene: TRBV20-1
clone size: .
CDR3 DNA: TGCAGTGCTAAACGGGACGGCGAGCAGTACTTC
CDR3 protein: CSAKRDGEQYF

D gene: .
J gene: TRBJ2-7
V gene: TRBV14
clone size: medium-sized
CDR3 DNA: TGTGCCAGCAGCCAAGACAGTTCCTACGAGCAGTACTTC
CDR3 protein: CASSQDSSYEQYF

D gene: TRBD1
J gene: TRBJ2-2
V gene: TRBV11-3
clone size: once
CDR3 DNA: TGTGCCAGCAGCCGGGGAGGGACAGGGCCCACCGGGGAGCTGTTTTTT
CDR3 protein: CASSRGGTGPTGELFF

D gene: .
J gene: TRBJ1-2
V gene: TRBV6-5
clone size: .
CDR3 DNA: TGTGCCAGCAAAATAGGACAGACTTATGGCTACACCTTC
CDR3 protein: CASKIGQTYGYTF

D gene: TRBD1
J gene: TRBJ1-4
V gene: TRBV30
clone size: once
CDR3 DNA: TGTGCCTGGAGTCAGGGGGCCGTTGAAAAACTGTTTTTT
CDR3 protein: CAWSQGAVEKLFF

D gene: .
J gene: TRBJ2-7
V gene: TRBV7-2
clone size: .
CDR3 DNA: TGTGCCAGCAGCCCGCGCGCAGGTCCTCCCTACGAGCAGTACTTC
CDR3 protein: CASSPRAGPPYEQYF